The 25 T cell receptor beta chains reported below all come from one sample, sequenced in a study of neoadjuvant anti-PD-1 for oral cavity cancer. Specified time point: after neoadjuvant nivolumab, at surgical resection. Generated by immunoSEQ multiplex PCR, the TCRdb table keeps only in-frame clones and is missing some. The sample has nearly 15,000 clones; approximately 40% are singletons. The sequenced sample was tumor tissue, obtained after nivolumab (anti-PD-1) treatment. The receptor set was obtained from a person aged 40 to 85 with oral cavity squamous cell carcinoma.

This clone was picked up a small number of times. The chain has TRBV4-2 and TRBJ1-2, with 8 positions matching TRBD1. CDR1 is LGHNA and CDR2 is YNFKEQ in the germline V gene. The CDR3 has 17 amino acids. With V trimmed by 2 bases and J by 3 bases, 11 bases remained unmatched. CDR3: CASSQPSVGQGDYGYTF. The CDR3 DNA is TGTGCCAGCAGCCAACCCTCCGTTGGACAGGGTGACTATGGCTACACCTTC.

By proportion, this clone is medium-sized. The CDR3 DNA reads as TGTGCCAGCGCCTATCCAGGACAGGGGTACAATGAGCAGTTCTTC. It codes for CASAYPGQGYNEQFF. The chain couples TRBV6-6 to TRBJ2-1; 9 bases fit TRBD1. CDR1 and CDR2 (germline): MNHNY, SVGAGI (reference sequence). The V and J ends lost 8 bases and 4 bases, in that order; junction bases with no gene match: 9. This CDR3 has 15 residues.

The gene calls are TRBV5-1 and TRBJ1-1; D call uncertain. Germline CDR1 and CDR2: SGHRS and YFSETQ. The CDR3 is made up of 14 amino acids. V was pared by 4 bases and J by 3 bases, with 13 bases between. The CDR3 sequence is CASSLRPWDTEAFF. The CDR3 bases are TGCGCCAGCAGCCTTCGCCCCTGGGACACTGAAGCTTTCTTT. Full variable domain (remainder filled in from reference TRBV5-1 and TRBJ1-1): KAGVTQTPRYLIKTRGQQVTLSCSPISGHRSVSWYQQTPGQGLQFLFEYFSETQRNKGNFPGRFSGRQFSNSRSEMNVSTLELGDSALYLCASSLRPWDTEAFFGQGTRLTVV.

This clone was seen a handful of times. CDR3 DNA sequence: TGTGCCAGCAGTGATTCGCGGGACAGGGCTTCCGGGGAGCTGTTTTTT. Translated, it gives CASSDSRDRASGELFF. The rearrangement links TRBV28 to TRBJ2-2, with TRBD1 matching 9 bases. After removal of 5 bases from V and 6 bases from J, the junction contained 10 bases not matched to a gene. The CDR3 spans 16 residues. Germline V gives CDR1 MDHEN, CDR2 SYDVKM.

The chain joins TRBV18 to TRBJ1-6; D gene unclear. In germline, CDR1 is KGHSH, CDR2 LQKENI. With 1 base removed from V and 8 bases from J, the gap between germline ends came to 9 bases. The CDR3 contains 14 residues. CDR3: CASSPRVSDSPLHF. The CDR3 DNA sequence: TGTGCCAGCTCACCACGGGTGTCCGATTCACCCCTCCACTTT.

This sequence joins TRBV5-1 and TRBJ1-4, with TRBD1 matching over 10 bases. This CDR3 has 14 residues. Trimming removed 3 bases from V and 5 bases from J; junction bases left unmatched: 1. Germline CDR1 SGHRS, CDR2 YFSETQ. As DNA, the CDR3 is TGCGCCAGCAGCTCGGACAGGGGGAATGAAAAACTGTTTTTT. Encoded protein: CASSSDRGNEKLFF. Using reference TRBV5-1 and TRBJ1-4 for the parts outside the CDR3, the full variable domain is KAGVTQTPRYLIKTRGQQVTLSCSPISGHRSVSWYQQTPGQGLQFLFEYFSETQRNKGNFPGRFSGRQFSNSRSEMNVSTLELGDSALYLCASSSDRGNEKLFFGSGTQLSVL.

This clone was seen once. The chain is built from TRBV11-2 and TRBJ1-1; weak D call: TRBD1 (5 bases). Germline CDR1 reads SGHAT; CDR2 reads FQNNGV. V lost 1 base and J 4 bases, leaving 10 bases between the germline ends. The CDR3 covers 14 residues. DNA of the CDR3: TGTGCCAGCAGCTTAGTTGGGGGGGGCACTGAAGCTTTCTTT. Residues: CASSLVGGGTEAFF.

Sample share makes this clone medium-sized (0.01 to 0.1%). The chain employs TRBV18 and TRBJ1-2; unclear D gene. Germline lookup yields CDR1 KGHSH and CDR2 LQKENI. The germline V and J ends were trimmed by 0 bases and 0 bases, with 2 bases remaining between them. This CDR3 comprises 13 residues. Here the CDR3 reads CASSPPSNYGYTF. CDR3 bases: TGTGCCAGCTCACCACCGTCTAACTATGGCTACACCTTC. Together with reference TRBV18 and TRBJ1-2, the CDR3 gives the full variable domain: NAGVMQNPRHLVRRRGQEARLRCSPMKGHSHVYWYRQLPEEGLKFMVYLQKENIIDESGMPKERFSAEFPKEGPSILRIQQVVRGDSAAYFCASSPPSNYGYTFGSGTRLTVV.

The V gene is TRBV9, the J gene TRBJ2-1; 7 positions match TRBD1. Germline V lookup: CDR1 SGDLS, CDR2 YYNGEE. CDR3 size: 16 residues. The V gene end was trimmed by 2 bases and the J gene end by 4 bases; junction bases not matched to a gene: 9. CDR3 DNA sequence: TGTGCCAGCAGCGTCAATGCCGGGACAGAGTACAATGAGCAGTTCTTC. Protein sequence: CASSVNAGTEYNEQFF.

The CDR3 loop is CASSEGRQAGELFF. The DNA for the CDR3 is TGTGCCAGCAGTGAAGGGCGACAGGCCGGGGAGCTGTTTTTT. J is TRBJ2-2 and V is TRBV6-1; TRBD1 is a possible D gene (6 bases). Germline assignment: CDR1 MNHNS and CDR2 SASEGT. This CDR3 is 14 amino acids long. V lost 1 base and J lost 6, with 9 bases in between.

This clone was detected a few times. Other nucleotide sequences in the sample specify the same CDR3. V and J are TRBV5-1 and TRBJ2-5; TRBD2 aligns across 13 bases. V lost 0 bases and J lost 1; bases outside the gene matches: 0. This CDR3 is 16 amino acids long. Germline lookup yields CDR1 SGHRS and CDR2 YFSETQ. CDR3 in amino acids: CASSLGLAGGQETQYF. The CDR3 nucleotides read TGCGCCAGCAGCTTGGGACTAGCGGGGGGCCAAGAGACCCAGTACTTC.

The chain links TRBV2 to TRBJ2-3; the match to TRBD2 covers 9 bases. V lost 5 bases, J lost 1 base, and 4 bases stayed unmatched. The CDR3 consists of 15 residues. Germline values: CDR1 SNHLY, CDR2 FYNNEI. This CDR3 is CASSLAGARTDTQYF. The CDR3 DNA follows: TGTGCCAGCAGTTTAGCGGGGGCCCGCACAGATACGCAGTATTTT.

This chain links TRBV4-1 with TRBJ1-2; 7 bases map to TRBD1. V lost 1 base and J lost 5; bases outside the gene matches: 10. The CDR3 runs 16 residues. Per germline, CDR1 MGHRA and CDR2 YSYEKL. The CDR3 DNA is TGCGCCAGCAGCCAAGGGTCCACAGGGGTGCGATATGGCTACACCTTC. Translation gives CASSQGSTGVRYGYTF.

This clone has just a few counts. This chain joins TRBV6-6 and TRBJ2-1; unclear D gene. The V end was cut by 5 bases, the J end by 0 bases, with 14 bases between. The germline V gene has CDR1 MNHNY and CDR2 SVGAGI (reference sequence). This CDR3 has 16 residues. CDR3 sequence: CASSTSLSFSYNEQFF. DNA of the CDR3: TGTGCCAGCAGTACCTCGCTCTCGTTCTCCTACAATGAGCAGTTCTTC.

The rearrangement links TRBV9 to TRBJ2-7, with TRBD1 identical over 7 bases. Losses at the gene ends were 2 bases for V and 2 bases for J; bases not matched to a gene: 7. The CDR3 contains 15 residues. Germline CDR1 is SGDLS and CDR2 is YYNGEE. The CDR3 loop reads CASSVSGTAAYEQYF. The CDR3 DNA reads as TGTGCCAGCAGCGTTTCCGGGACAGCTGCCTACGAGCAGTACTTC.

In this sample, this clone turned up a few times. The chain recombines TRBV4-1 with TRBJ1-1; tentatively, D is TRBD1 (5 bases). The CDR3 sequence is 14 residues long. From germline, CDR1 is MGHRA and CDR2 YSYEKL. Deletions cut 4 bases from V and 5 bases from J, with 14 bases between. CDR3 nucleotides: TGCGCCAGCAGCCCAAGGCAGGGTGGGACTGAAGCTTTCTTT. Translated: CASSPRQGGTEAFF.

Concerning this clone itself: A junction boundary mismatches the germline segment, possibly from a read error. The same CDR3 arises from other DNA sequences in this sample as well. The rearrangement links TRBV5-4 to TRBJ2-7; D gene ambiguous. Germline V gene lookup returns CDR1 SGHNT and CDR2 YYREEE (reference sequence). CDR3 length: 13 residues. Written as DNA, the CDR3 is TGCGCCAGCAGCTTGTCCAGCTCCTACGAGCAGTACTTC. Its translation is CASSLSSSYEQYF.

This clone showed up just a few times. This chain links TRBV19 with TRBJ2-7; TRBD2 is a possible D gene (7 bases). The V end lost 10 bases, the J end lost 2 bases, and 24 bases lay between the germline ends. The CDR3 sequence is 16 residues long. The germline CDR1 and CDR2 sequences are LNHDA and SQIVND (reference sequence). The CDR3 protein is CATALGAGAIPYEQYF. As DNA, the CDR3 is TGTGCCACCGCCCTGGGGGCGGGGGCGATCCCCTACGAGCAGTACTTC.

There are a few counts of this clone. Other DNA sequences from this sample encode an identical CDR3 as well. The chain couples TRBV5-1 to TRBJ1-5; no reliable D call. Germline CDR1 SGHRS, CDR2 YFSETQ. CDR3 length equals 13 residues. V lost 0 bases and J 7 bases, leaving 8 bases between the germline ends. This CDR3 is CASSLAGGQPQHF. The CDR3, as DNA: TGCGCCAGCAGCTTGGCGGGAGGCCAGCCCCAGCATTTT. The entire variable domain, with the rest obtained from reference TRBV5-1 and TRBJ1-5, is as follows: KAGVTQTPRYLIKTRGQQVTLSCSPISGHRSVSWYQQTPGQGLQFLFEYFSETQRNKGNFPGRFSGRQFSNSRSEMNVSTLELGDSALYLCASSLAGGQPQHFGDGTRLSIL.

The V call is TRBV9, the J call TRBJ2-3; D is ambiguous. Trimming removed 4 bases from V and 1 base from J, with 4 bases in between. CDR1 is SGDLS, CDR2 YYNGEE, per germline. The length of the CDR3 is 12 residues. In nucleotides, the CDR3 is TGTGCCAGCAGCCCCCGCACAGATACGCAGTATTTT. This translates into CASSPRTDTQYF.

This clone was seen a few times. The chain is built from TRBV6-6 and TRBJ1-3; maybe TRBD1 (5 bases). Germline CDR1 is MNHNY and CDR2 is SVGAGI (reference sequence). This CDR3 is built from 13 residues. V lost 2 bases and J lost 7, with 9 bases in between. The CDR3 loop reads CASSYLWGNTIYF. Here the CDR3 DNA reads TGTGCCAGCAGTTACCTCTGGGGGAACACCATATATTTT.

The V and J genes are TRBV19 and TRBJ1-5, with D uncertain. V was cut by 4 bases and J by 1 base, with 5 bases left in between. This CDR3 region has 13 residues. In germline, CDR1 is LNHDA, CDR2 SQIVND (reference sequence). CDR3 amino acids: CASSRRSNQPQHF. CDR3 nucleotides: TGTGCCAGTAGTAGACGGAGCAATCAGCCCCAGCATTTT.

Judged by abundance, this clone is medium-sized (0.01 to 0.1%). This sequence joins TRBV10-3 and TRBJ2-3; D unclear. This CDR3 region has 12 residues. Germline V lookup: CDR1 ENHRY, CDR2 SYGVKD. V shed 5 bases and J shed 1 base, with 4 bases lying between them. The CDR3 DNA reads as TGTGCCATCAGTTGGGGCACAGATACGCAGTATTTT. Protein sequence: CAISWGTDTQYF.

This chain connects TRBV10-2 to TRBJ2-5; no definite D call. The CDR3 has 15 residues. Deletions cut 4 bases from V and 1 base from J, with 13 bases between. Germline lookup yields CDR1 WSHSY and CDR2 SAAADI. CDR3 loop: CASSVGGAGQETQYF. CDR3 nucleotides: TGCGCCAGCAGTGTTGGCGGTGCCGGCCAAGAGACCCAGTACTTC.

The rearrangement uses TRBV6-5 and TRBJ2-1; 9 bases align to TRBD1. The CDR3 has 16 residues. Germline loops: CDR1 MNHEY, CDR2 SVGAGI. Germline trimming cut 2 bases from V and 7 bases from J; bases unmatched to any gene: 9. CDR3: CASSYADRGVKNEQFF. In nucleotides, the CDR3 is TGTGCCAGCAGTTACGCCGACAGGGGGGTGAAGAATGAGCAGTTCTTC.